The 20 T cell receptor beta chains listed next were all sequenced from one sample in a study of early T cells in non-severe SARS-CoV-2 infection. TCRdb passed the 5' RACE reads through MiXCR, listing each CDR3 protein once. The sample has about 37,000 distinct CDR3 sequences, 7.9% seen once; the top ten hold roughly 12%. Sequenced here: whole blood, sampled at baseline. These receptors all stem from an adult who was a healthcare worker with PCR-confirmed SARS-CoV-2 infection or an uninfected control (not recorded which).

CDR3 residues: CASSTSGGETYEQYF. The CDR3 coding sequence is TGTGCCAGCAGTACTAGCGGGGGGGAGACCTACGAGCAGTACTTC. The chain employs TRBV6-6 and TRBJ2-7; 13 bases agree with TRBD2. The V and J ends lost 5 bases and 2 bases, in that order; junction bases with no gene match: 3. Germline-derived CDR1 and CDR2 are MNHNY and SVGAGI (reference sequence). The CDR3 length is 15 residues.

J is TRBJ1-5 and V is TRBV2, with D possibly being TRBD1 (5 bases). Looked up from germline, CDR1 is SNHLY and CDR2 is FYNNEI. This CDR3 has 13 residues. V lost 2 bases and J lost 4, with 6 bases in between. The DNA of the CDR3 is TGTGCCAGCAGTGAATGGGGGAATCAGCCCCAGCATTTT. This sequence encodes CASSEWGNQPQHF.

This clonotype was detected ten times or more. The chain recombines TRBV7-2 with TRBJ1-5; 9 bases fit TRBD1. The CDR3 length is 15 residues. Germline values: CDR1 SGHTA, CDR2 FQGNSA. The ends lost 6 bases at V and 6 bases at J; junction bases unmatched: 9. The CDR3 sequence: CASSSGTGPFQPQHF. For the CDR3, the DNA is TGTGCCAGCAGTTCCGGGACAGGGCCCTTTCAGCCCCAGCATTTT.

This clonotype was seen a few times. The chain uses TRBV7-8 and TRBJ2-5; TRBD2 might be the D (5 bases). Trimming left V 5 bases short and J 3 bases short, with 13 bases between. The CDR3 totals 14 residues. CDR1 SGHVS and CDR2 FQNEAQ come from the germline V gene. The CDR3 loop reads CASSVTQREETQYF. For the CDR3, the DNA is TGTGCCAGCAGCGTAACTCAGAGGGAAGAGACCCAGTACTTC.

This clonotype was detected a few times. The J gene is TRBJ2-3, the V gene TRBV6-1, with 7 bases fitting TRBD1. Germline CDR1 and CDR2: MNHNS and SASEGT. CDR3 length: 14 amino acids. Trimming removed 8 bases from V and 3 bases from J; junction bases left unmatched: 8. The CDR3 spells CASHSTGRTDTQYF. In DNA form, the CDR3 reads TGTGCCAGCCACTCGACAGGGAGAACAGATACGCAGTATTTT.

This clonotype was detected many times. This chain uses TRBV15 with TRBJ1-1; TRBD1 might be the D (6 bases). The CDR3 runs 14 residues. V shed 0 bases and J shed 3 bases, with 8 bases lying between them. Germline loops: CDR1 LNHNV, CDR2 YYDKDF (reference sequence). The CDR3: CATSRDRGYTEAFF. CDR3 nucleotides: TGTGCCACCAGCAGAGATAGGGGGTACACTGAAGCTTTCTTT.

The rearrangement uses TRBV5-1 and TRBJ2-3; 15 bases are shared with TRBD2. The CDR3 is 17 residues long. Losses at the gene ends were 3 bases for V and 2 bases for J; bases not matched to a gene: 4. Germline V gene lookup returns CDR1 SGHRS and CDR2 YFSETQ. The CDR3 nucleotides read TGCGCCAGCAGCTCGAGGACTAGCGGGGGGGTCACAGATACGCAGTATTTT. Its protein is CASSSRTSGGVTDTQYF.

The chain joins TRBV11-2 to TRBJ2-5; 10 bases are a match to TRBD2. V dropped 0 bases and J dropped 5; count of bases not matched to a gene: 6. Germline CDR1 reads SGHAT; CDR2 reads FQNNGV. There are 16 residues in the CDR3. This CDR3 is CASSLEGTSDRETQYF. The CDR3 DNA follows: TGTGCCAGCAGCTTAGAGGGGACTAGCGACAGGGAGACCCAGTACTTC. The variable domain in full, completed from reference TRBV11-2 and TRBJ2-5, reads EAGVAQSPRYKIIEKRQSVAFWCNPISGHATLYWYQQILGQGPKLLIQFQNNGVVDDSQLPKDRFSAERLKGVDSTLKIQPAKLEDSAVYLCASSLEGTSDRETQYFGPGTRLLVL.

In its sample, this clonotype was seen a few times. The chain has TRBV12-3 or TRBV12-4 and TRBJ1-2, with D uncertain. V lost 5 bases and J 8 bases, leaving 12 bases between the germline ends. The CDR3 extends over 12 amino acids. CDR3 loop: CASSPDGPGYTF. The CDR3 bases are TGTGCCAGCAGTCCGGACGGGCCGGGCTACACCTTC.

This clonotype has ten or more counts. The chain has TRBV7-8 and TRBJ2-3; D is ambiguous. Germline V gene sequence: CDR1 SGHVS, CDR2 FQNEAQ. V lost 0 bases and J 7 bases, leaving 5 bases between the germline ends. The CDR3 spans 12 residues. The CDR3 loop reads CASSLAGNTQYF. CDR3 coding DNA: TGTGCCAGCAGCTTAGCGGGTAATACGCAGTATTTT.

This chain joins TRBV5-1 and TRBJ2-5; D gene uncertain. The length of the CDR3 is 14 residues. The germline V and J ends were trimmed by 0 bases and 2 bases, with 8 bases remaining between them. CDR1 and CDR2 (germline): SGHRS, YFSETQ. CDR3 DNA sequence: TGCGCCAGCAGCTTGGTTGACAAACAAGAGACCCAGTACTTC. It translates to CASSLVDKQETQYF. Supplemented by reference TRBV5-1 and TRBJ2-5, the full variable domain reads KAGVTQTPRYLIKTRGQQVTLSCSPISGHRSVSWYQQTPGQGLQFLFEYFSETQRNKGNFPGRFSGRQFSNSRSEMNVSTLELGDSALYLCASSLVDKQETQYFGPGTRLLVL.

The genes are TRBV29-1 and TRBJ2-3, with D hard to call. The length of the CDR3 is 12 residues. CDR1 and CDR2 (germline): SQVTM, ANQGSEA. Between the trimmed V and J ends, which lost 5 bases and 5 bases, there was a span of 11 bases. The DNA of the CDR3 is TGCAGCGTTTCCCGGGCAGGAGATACGCAGTATTTT. This codes for CSVSRAGDTQYF.

This clonotype turned up a few times. The chain joins TRBV5-1 to TRBJ2-2, with D uncertain. V lost 0 bases and J 7 bases, leaving 4 bases between the germline ends. This CDR3 is 12 amino acids long. CDR1 is SGHRS and CDR2 is YFSETQ in the germline V gene. This CDR3 reads CASSLADGELFF. CDR3 DNA: TGCGCCAGCAGCTTGGCCGACGGGGAGCTGTTTTTT. Full variable domain (missing parts from reference TRBV5-1 and TRBJ2-2): KAGVTQTPRYLIKTRGQQVTLSCSPISGHRSVSWYQQTPGQGLQFLFEYFSETQRNKGNFPGRFSGRQFSNSRSEMNVSTLELGDSALYLCASSLADGELFFGEGSRLTVL.

J is TRBJ1-1 and V is TRBV7-2, with a tentative D call TRBD1 (5 bases). Trimming stripped 2 bases from V and 1 base from J, with 5 bases between. CDR1 SGHTA and CDR2 FQGNSA come from the germline V gene. The CDR3 loop spans 13 amino acids. Written as DNA, the CDR3 is TGTGCCAGCAGCTTACAGGGGAACACTGAAGCTTTCTTT. Translation gives CASSLQGNTEAFF.

J is TRBJ2-1 and V is TRBV4-1; D is perhaps TRBD1 (7 bases). CDR1 MGHRA and CDR2 YSYEKL come from the germline V gene. The V gene lost 0 bases and the J gene lost 10 bases, with 16 bases spanning the gap. This CDR3 comprises 15 residues. This CDR3 is CASSQDHQGGGEQFF. Here the CDR3 DNA reads TGCGCCAGCAGCCAAGATCACCAGGGGGGAGGCGAGCAGTTCTTC.

The gene calls are TRBV27 and TRBJ1-5; TRBD1 matches at 9 bases. CDR3 length: 16 amino acids. Unmatched junction bases numbered 8, after V lost 6 bases and J lost 2 bases. The germline gives CDR1 MNHEY, CDR2 SMNVEV (reference sequence). This CDR3 reads CASRPGQGLGNQPQHF. CDR3 coding DNA: TGTGCCAGCAGACCGGGACAGGGACTGGGCAATCAGCCCCAGCATTTT.

In this sample, this clonotype turned up a few times. The V gene is TRBV6-4, the J gene TRBJ2-3, with D tentatively TRBD1 or TRBD2 (6 bases each). Germline loops: CDR1 MRHNA, CDR2 SNTAGT. The CDR3 totals 15 residues. The ends were cut back, 0 bases at V and 6 bases at J, with 13 bases in the middle. CDR3 in DNA: TGTGCCAGCAGTGACTCGATTGGGGGGCCGGATACGCAGTATTTT. Protein: CASSDSIGGPDTQYF.

V gene TRBV4-1 combines with J gene TRBJ2-7; 7 nucleotides align to TRBD2. The germline V gene encodes CDR1 MGHRA and CDR2 YSYEKL. The CDR3 is made up of 15 amino acids. The trim removed 0 bases at V and 4 bases at J, leaving 6 bases unmatched. The CDR3 loop is CASSQDRGVLYEQYF. DNA for the CDR3: TGCGCCAGCAGCCAAGATCGGGGGGTCTTGTACGAGCAGTACTTC.

This clonotype was recorded at least ten times. J is TRBJ1-5 and V is TRBV6-1; D is uncertain. The germline V gene encodes CDR1 MNHNS and CDR2 SASEGT. This CDR3 is built from 14 residues. With 6 bases removed from V and 2 bases from J, the gap between germline ends came to 11 bases. CDR3 residues: CASRGLDGNQPQHF. The CDR3 DNA is TGTGCCAGCAGAGGATTGGACGGCAATCAGCCCCAGCATTTT.

The genes are TRBV7-9 and TRBJ2-7; 7 nucleotides align to TRBD1. CDR3 length: 14 amino acids. Germline CDR1 reads SEHNR; CDR2 reads FQNEAQ (reference sequence). With 4 bases clipped from V and 1 base from J, the junction kept 4 bases outside the gene matches. The CDR3 region has the DNA TGTGCCAGCAGCTCACCGGGACAGTCCTACGAGCAGTACTTC. As protein: CASSSPGQSYEQYF.